This T cell receptor beta chain comes out of a study of blood T cell repertoires in COVID-19. In the study overall: Sites in the United States, Italy and Spain provided acute and convalescent COVID-19 samples. The cDNA or gDNA used as material had been derived from T cells, B-cell-depleted T cells, or PBMCs.

Original analysis: Amplifying reference gene primers gave estimates of nucleated cell counts. Clones were sequenced by immunoSEQ multiplex PCR, and TCRdb holds only the in-frame ones, with some missing. V, J and clone size are taken as reported in that table, and D and trimming were inferred from the DNA itself. The data contain about 220,000 clones, 75% to 85% of them seen just once; the ten biggest clones take up 9.7%. The CDR3 covers 13 residues. Trimming pared 2 bases from V and 4 bases from J, leaving 8 bases between. Per germline, CDR1 MNHEY and CDR2 SVGEGT. The sample comprised peripheral blood. The receptor was isolated from a man aged 45-60 years with active or convalescent COVID-19. The rearrangement uses TRBV6-2 or TRBV6-3 and TRBJ1-2; no clear D gene. In DNA, the CDR3 is TGTGCCAGCAGTTACAGCTGGGCCTATGGCTACACCTTC. It translates to CASSYSWAYGYTF.